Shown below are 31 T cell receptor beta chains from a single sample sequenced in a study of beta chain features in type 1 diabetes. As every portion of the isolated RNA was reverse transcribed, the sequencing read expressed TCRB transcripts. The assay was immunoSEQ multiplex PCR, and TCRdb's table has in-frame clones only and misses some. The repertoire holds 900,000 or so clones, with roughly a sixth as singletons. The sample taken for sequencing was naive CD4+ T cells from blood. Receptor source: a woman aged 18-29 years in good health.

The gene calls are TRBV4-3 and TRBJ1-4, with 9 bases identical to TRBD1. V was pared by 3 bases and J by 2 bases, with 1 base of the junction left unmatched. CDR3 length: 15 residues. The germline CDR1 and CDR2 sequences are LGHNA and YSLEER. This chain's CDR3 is CASSHTGGTNEKLFF. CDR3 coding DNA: TGCGCCAGCAGCCACACAGGGGGCACTAATGAAAAACTGTTTTTT.

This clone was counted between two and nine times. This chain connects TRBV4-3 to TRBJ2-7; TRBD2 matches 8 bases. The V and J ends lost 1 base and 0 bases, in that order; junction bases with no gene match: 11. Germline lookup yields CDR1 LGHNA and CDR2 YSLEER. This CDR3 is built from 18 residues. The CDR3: CASSQGLAKPFSSYEQYF. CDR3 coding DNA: TGCGCCAGCAGCCAAGGACTAGCGAAGCCTTTTAGCTCCTACGAGCAGTACTTC.

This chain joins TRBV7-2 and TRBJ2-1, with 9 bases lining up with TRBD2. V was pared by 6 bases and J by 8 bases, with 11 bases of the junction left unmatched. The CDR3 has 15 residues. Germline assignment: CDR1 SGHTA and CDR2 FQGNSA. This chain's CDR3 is CASRPGLARGDEQFF. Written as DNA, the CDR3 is TGTGCCAGCAGGCCAGGACTAGCGAGAGGCGATGAGCAGTTCTTC.

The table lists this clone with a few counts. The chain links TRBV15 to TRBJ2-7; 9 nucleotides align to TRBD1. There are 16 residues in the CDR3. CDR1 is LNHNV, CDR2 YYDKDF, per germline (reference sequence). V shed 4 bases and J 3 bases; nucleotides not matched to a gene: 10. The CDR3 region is CATSTLGQGKDYEQYF. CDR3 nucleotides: TGTGCCACCAGCACCCTTGGACAGGGGAAAGACTACGAGCAGTACTTC.

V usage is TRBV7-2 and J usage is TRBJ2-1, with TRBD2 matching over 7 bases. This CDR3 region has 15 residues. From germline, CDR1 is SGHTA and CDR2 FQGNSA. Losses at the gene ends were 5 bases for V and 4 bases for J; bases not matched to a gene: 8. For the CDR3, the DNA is TGTGCCAGCAGCCAAACCGGGGACTATTACAATGAGCAGTTCTTC. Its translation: CASSQTGDYYNEQFF.

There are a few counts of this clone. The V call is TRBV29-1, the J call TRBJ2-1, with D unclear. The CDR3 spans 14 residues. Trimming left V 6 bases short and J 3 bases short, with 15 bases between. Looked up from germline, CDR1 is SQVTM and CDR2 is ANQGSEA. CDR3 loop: CSVAPRLNYNEQFF. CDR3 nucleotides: TGCAGCGTCGCGCCACGATTAAACTACAATGAGCAGTTCTTC.

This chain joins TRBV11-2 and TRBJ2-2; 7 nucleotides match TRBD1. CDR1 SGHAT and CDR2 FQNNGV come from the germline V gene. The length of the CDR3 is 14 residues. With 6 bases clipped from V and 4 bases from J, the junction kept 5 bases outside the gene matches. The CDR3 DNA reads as TGTGCCAGCAGAAGACAGGGATCCACCGGGGAGCTGTTTTTT. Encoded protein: CASRRQGSTGELFF. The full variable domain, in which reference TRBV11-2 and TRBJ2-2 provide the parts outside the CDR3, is EAGVAQSPRYKIIEKRQSVAFWCNPISGHATLYWYQQILGQGPKLLIQFQNNGVVDDSQLPKDRFSAERLKGVDSTLKIQPAKLEDSAVYLCASRRQGSTGELFFGEGSRLTVL.

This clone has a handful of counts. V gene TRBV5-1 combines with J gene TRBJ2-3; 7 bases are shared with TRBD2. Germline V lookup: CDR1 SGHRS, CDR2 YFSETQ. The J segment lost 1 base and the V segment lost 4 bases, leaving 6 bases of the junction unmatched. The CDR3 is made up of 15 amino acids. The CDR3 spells CASSVPLAGTDTQYF. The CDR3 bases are TGCGCCAGCAGCGTACCCCTAGCGGGCACAGATACGCAGTATTTT.

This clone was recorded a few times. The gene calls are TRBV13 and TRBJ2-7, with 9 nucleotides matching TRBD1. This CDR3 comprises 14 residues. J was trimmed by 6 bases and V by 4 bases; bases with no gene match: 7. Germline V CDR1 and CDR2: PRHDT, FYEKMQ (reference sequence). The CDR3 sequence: CASSSRDRDREQYF. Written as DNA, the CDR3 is TGTGCCAGCAGCTCCCGGGACAGGGACCGCGAGCAGTACTTC.

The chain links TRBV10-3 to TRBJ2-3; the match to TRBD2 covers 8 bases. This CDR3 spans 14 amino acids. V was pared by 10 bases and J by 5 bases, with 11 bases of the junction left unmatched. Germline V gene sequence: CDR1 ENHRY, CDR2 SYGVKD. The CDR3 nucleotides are TGTGCCAGCTCGGAGCGGGAGAATTTAGATACGCAGTATTTT. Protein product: CASSERENLDTQYF.

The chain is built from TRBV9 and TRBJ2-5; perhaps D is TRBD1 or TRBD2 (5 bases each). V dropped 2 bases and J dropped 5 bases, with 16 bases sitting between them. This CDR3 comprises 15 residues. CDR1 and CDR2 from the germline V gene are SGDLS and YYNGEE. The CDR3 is CASSVGGTRGETQYF. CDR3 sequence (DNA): TGTGCCAGCAGCGTTGGGGGAACCCGCGGGGAGACCCAGTACTTC.

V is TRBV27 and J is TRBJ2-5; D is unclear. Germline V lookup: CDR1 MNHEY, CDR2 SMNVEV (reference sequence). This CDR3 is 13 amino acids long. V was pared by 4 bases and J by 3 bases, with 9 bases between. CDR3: CASSSRTKETQYF. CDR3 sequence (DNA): TGTGCCAGCAGTTCCCGGACCAAAGAGACCCAGTACTTC.

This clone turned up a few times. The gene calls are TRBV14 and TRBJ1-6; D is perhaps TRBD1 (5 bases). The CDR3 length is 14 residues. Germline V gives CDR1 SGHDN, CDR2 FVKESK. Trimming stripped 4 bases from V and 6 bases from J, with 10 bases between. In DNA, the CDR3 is TGTGCCAGCAGCCCTGGAGGGGTTAATTCACCCCTCCACTTT. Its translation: CASSPGGVNSPLHF.

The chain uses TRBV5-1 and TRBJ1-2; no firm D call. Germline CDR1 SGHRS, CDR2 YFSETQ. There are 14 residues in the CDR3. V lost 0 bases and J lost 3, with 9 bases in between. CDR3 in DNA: TGCGCCAGCAGCTTGGCTGGGCCCCACTATGGCTACACCTTC. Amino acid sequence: CASSLAGPHYGYTF. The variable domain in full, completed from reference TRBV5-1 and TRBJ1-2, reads KAGVTQTPRYLIKTRGQQVTLSCSPISGHRSVSWYQQTPGQGLQFLFEYFSETQRNKGNFPGRFSGRQFSNSRSEMNVSTLELGDSALYLCASSLAGPHYGYTFGSGTRLTVV.

The CDR3 nucleotides are TGTGCCAGCTCACAAATCCCGGGCCCTAGCGGAGGGGCAGATACGCAGTATTTT. Amino acids: CASSQIPGPSGGADTQYF. This sequence joins TRBV18 and TRBJ2-3; 7 positions agree with TRBD2. Germline V gene lookup returns CDR1 KGHSH and CDR2 LQKENI. The junction had 17 bases not matched to a gene; V was cut back by 4 bases and J by 4 bases. The CDR3 has 18 residues.

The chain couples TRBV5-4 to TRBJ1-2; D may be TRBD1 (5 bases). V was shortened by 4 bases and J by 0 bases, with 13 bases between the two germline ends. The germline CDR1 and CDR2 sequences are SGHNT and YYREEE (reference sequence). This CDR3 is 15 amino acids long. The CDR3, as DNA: TGTGCCAGCAGCCAGCGGGGCACAGCTAACTATGGCTACACCTTC. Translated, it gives CASSQRGTANYGYTF. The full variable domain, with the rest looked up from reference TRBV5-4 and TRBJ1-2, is ETGVTQSPTHLIKTRGQQVTLRCSSQSGHNTVSWYQQALGQGPQFIFQYYREEENGRGNFPPRFSGLQFPNYSSELNVNALELDDSALYLCASSQRGTANYGYTFGSGTRLTVV.

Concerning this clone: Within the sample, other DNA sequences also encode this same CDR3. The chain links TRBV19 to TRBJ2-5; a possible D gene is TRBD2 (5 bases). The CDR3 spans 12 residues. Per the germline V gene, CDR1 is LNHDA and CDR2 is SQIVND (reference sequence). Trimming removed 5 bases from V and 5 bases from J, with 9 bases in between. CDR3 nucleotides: TGTGCCAGTAGTCCACGAGGGGAGACCCAGTACTTC. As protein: CASSPRGETQYF.

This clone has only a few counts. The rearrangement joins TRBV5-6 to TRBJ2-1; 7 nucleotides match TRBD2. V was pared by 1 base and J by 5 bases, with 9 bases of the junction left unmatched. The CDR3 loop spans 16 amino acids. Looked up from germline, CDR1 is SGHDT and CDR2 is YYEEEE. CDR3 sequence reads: CASSLLPSSGNNEQFF. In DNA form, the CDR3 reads TGTGCCAGCAGCTTGTTGCCGTCTAGCGGTAACAATGAGCAGTTCTTC.

This CDR3 reads CSAWSTEAFF. The CDR3 DNA reads TGCAGTGCTTGGAGTACTGAAGCTTTCTTT. J is TRBJ1-1 and V is TRBV20-1; D gene ambiguous. The CDR3 has 10 amino acids. Germline CDR1 reads DFQATT; CDR2 reads SNEGSKA (reference sequence). The germline V and J ends were trimmed by 5 bases and 5 bases, with 6 bases remaining between them.

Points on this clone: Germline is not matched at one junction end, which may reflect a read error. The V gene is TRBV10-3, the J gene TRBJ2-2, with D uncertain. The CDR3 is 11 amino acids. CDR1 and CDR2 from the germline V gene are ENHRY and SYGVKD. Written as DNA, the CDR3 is TGTGCCAGCAGTTACAGCGGGGAGCTGTTTTTT. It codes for CASSYSGELFF.

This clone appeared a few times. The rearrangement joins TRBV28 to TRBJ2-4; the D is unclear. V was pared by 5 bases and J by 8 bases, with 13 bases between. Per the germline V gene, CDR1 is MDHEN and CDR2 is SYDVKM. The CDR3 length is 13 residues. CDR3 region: CASSLGSTDIQYF. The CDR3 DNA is TGTGCCAGCAGTCTCGGCAGTACGGACATTCAGTACTTC.

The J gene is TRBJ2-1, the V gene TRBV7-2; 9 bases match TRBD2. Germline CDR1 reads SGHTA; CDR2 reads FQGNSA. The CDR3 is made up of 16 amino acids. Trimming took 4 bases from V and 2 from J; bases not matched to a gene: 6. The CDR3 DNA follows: TGTGCCAGCAGCTCGCCGGGACTAGCCCCCTACAATGAGCAGTTCTTC. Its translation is CASSSPGLAPYNEQFF.

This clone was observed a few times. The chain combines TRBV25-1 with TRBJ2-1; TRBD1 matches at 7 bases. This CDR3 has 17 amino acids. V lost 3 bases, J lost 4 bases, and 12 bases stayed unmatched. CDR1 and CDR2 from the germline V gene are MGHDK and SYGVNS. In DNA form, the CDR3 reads TGTGCCAGCAGTGATCTGGACGAGGGGGCGGGTTACAATGAGCAGTTCTTC. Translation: CASSDLDEGAGYNEQFF.

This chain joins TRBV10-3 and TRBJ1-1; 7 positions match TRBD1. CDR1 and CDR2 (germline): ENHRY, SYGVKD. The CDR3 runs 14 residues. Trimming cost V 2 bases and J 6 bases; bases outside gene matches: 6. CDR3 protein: CAISERTGVSEAFF. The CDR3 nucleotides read TGTGCCATCAGTGAGAGGACAGGAGTCTCTGAAGCTTTCTTT.

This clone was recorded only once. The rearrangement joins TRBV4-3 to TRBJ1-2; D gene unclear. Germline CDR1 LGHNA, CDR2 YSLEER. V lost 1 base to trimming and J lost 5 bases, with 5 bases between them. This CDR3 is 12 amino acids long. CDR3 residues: CASSQGIYGYTF. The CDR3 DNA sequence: TGCGCCAGCAGCCAAGGGATTTATGGCTACACCTTC.

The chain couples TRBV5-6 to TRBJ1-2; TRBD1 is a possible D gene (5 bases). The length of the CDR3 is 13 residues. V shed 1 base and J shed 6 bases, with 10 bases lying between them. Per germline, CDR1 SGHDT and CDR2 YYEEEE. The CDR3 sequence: CASSLRGSDGYTF. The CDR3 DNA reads TGTGCCAGCAGCTTGAGGGGATCGGATGGCTACACCTTC.

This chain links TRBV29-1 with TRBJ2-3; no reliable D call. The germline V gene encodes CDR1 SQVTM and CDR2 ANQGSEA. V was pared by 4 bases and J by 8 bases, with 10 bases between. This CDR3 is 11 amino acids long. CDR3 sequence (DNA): TGCAGCGTTGGTGGGCCGGGTACGCAGTATTTT. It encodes CSVGGPGTQYF.

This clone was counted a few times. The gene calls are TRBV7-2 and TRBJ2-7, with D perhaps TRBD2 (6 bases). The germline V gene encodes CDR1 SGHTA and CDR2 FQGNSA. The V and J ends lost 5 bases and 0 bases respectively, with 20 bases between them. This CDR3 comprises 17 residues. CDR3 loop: CASSRREGGSSSYEQYF. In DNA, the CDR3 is TGTGCCAGCAGCCGGAGGGAAGGCGGGTCGAGCTCCTACGAGCAGTACTTC.

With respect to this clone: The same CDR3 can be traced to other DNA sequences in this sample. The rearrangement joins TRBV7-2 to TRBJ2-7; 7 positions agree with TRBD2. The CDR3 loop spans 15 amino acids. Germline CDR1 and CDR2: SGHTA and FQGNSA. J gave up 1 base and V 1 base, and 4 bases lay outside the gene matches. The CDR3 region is CASSLGSSGSYEQYF. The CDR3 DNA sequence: TGTGCCAGCAGCTTAGGGAGTAGCGGGTCCTACGAGCAGTACTTC. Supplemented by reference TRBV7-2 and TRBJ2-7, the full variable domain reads GAGVSQSPSNKVTEKGKDVELRCDPISGHTALYWYRQSLGQGLEFLIYFQGNSAPDKSGLPSDRFSAERTGGSVSTLTIQRTQQEDSAVYLCASSLGSSGSYEQYFGPGTRLTVT.

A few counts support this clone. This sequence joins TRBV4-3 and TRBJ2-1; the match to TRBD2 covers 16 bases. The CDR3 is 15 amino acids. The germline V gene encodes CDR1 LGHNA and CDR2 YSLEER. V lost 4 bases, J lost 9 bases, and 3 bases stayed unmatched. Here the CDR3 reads CASSLGLAGGVEQFF. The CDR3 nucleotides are TGCGCCAGCAGCCTGGGACTAGCGGGAGGGGTTGAGCAGTTCTTC.

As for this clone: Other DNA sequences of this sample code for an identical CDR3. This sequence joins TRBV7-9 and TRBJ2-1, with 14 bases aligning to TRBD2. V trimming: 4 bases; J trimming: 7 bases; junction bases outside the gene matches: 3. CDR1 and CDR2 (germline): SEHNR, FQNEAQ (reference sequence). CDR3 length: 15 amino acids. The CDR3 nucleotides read TGTGCCAGCAGCTCAGGACTAGCGGGAGGAAATGAGCAGTTCTTC. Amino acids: CASSSGLAGGNEQFF.